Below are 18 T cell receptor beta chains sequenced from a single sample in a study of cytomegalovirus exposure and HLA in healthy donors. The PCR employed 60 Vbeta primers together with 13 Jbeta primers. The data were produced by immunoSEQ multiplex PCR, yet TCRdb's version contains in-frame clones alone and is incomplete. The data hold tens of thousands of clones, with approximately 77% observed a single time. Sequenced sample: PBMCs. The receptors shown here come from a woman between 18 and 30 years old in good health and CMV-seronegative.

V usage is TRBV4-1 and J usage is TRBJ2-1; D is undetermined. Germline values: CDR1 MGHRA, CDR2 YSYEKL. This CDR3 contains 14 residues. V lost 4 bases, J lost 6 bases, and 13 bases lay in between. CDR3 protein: CASSRSSVFNEQFF. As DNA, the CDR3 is TGCGCCAGCAGCCGCTCCAGTGTGTTCAATGAGCAGTTCTTC.

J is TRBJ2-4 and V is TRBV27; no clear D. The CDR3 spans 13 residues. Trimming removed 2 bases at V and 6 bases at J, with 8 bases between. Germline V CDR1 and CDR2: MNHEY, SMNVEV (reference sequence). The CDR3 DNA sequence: TGTGCCAGCAGTTTAGGAGTTGGAAACATTCAGTACTTC. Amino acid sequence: CASSLGVGNIQYF.

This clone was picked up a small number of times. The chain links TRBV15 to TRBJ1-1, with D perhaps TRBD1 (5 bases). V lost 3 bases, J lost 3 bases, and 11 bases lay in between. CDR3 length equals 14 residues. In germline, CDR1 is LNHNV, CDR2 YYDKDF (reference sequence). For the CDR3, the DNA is TGTGCCACCAGCAGTCCAGGGCGATACACTGAAGCTTTCTTT. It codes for CATSSPGRYTEAFF.

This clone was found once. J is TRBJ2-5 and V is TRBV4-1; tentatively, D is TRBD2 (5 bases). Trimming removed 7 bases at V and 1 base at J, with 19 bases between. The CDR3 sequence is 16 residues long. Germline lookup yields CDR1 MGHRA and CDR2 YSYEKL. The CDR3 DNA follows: TGCGCCAGCACGAGAACCGCGAGGGCCTTCCAAGAGACCCAGTACTTC. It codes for CASTRTARAFQETQYF.

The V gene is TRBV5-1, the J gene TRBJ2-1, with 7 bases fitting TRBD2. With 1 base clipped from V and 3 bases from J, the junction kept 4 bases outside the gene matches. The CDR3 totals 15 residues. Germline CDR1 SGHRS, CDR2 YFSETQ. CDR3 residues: CASSLSSGDYNEQFF. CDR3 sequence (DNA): TGCGCCAGCAGCTTGTCTAGCGGCGACTACAATGAGCAGTTCTTC.

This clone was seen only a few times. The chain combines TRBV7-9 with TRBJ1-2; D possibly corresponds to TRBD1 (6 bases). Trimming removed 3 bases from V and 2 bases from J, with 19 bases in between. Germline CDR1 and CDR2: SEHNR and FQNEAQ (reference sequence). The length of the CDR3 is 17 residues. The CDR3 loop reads CASSFTAGAYSNYGYTF. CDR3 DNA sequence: TGTGCCAGCAGCTTTACCGCAGGGGCCTACTCCAACTATGGCTACACCTTC. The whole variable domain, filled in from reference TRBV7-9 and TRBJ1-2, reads DTGVSQNPRHKITKRGQNVTFRCDPISEHNRLYWYRQTLGQGPEFLTYFQNEAQLEKSRLLSDRFSAERPKGSFSTLEIQRTEQGDSAMYLCASSFTAGAYSNYGYTFGSGTRLTVV.

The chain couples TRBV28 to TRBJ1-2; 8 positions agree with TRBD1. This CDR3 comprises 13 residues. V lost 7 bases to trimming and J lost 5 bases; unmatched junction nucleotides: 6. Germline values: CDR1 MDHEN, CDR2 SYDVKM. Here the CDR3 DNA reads TGTGCCAGCACCGTACAGGGGGAGTATGGCTACACCTTC. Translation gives CASTVQGEYGYTF.

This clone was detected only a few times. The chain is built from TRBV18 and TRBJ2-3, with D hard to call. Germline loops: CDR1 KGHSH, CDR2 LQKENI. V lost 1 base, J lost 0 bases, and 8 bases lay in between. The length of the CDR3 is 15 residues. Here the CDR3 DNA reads TGTGCCAGCTCACCACTCCCTAGGAGCACAGATACGCAGTATTTT. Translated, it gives CASSPLPRSTDTQYF.

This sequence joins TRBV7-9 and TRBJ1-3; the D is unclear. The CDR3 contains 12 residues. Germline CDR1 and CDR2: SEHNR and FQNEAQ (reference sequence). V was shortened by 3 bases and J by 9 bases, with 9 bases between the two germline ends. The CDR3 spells CASSFLEGTIYF. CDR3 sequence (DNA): TGTGCCAGCAGCTTTCTGGAGGGCACCATATATTTT.

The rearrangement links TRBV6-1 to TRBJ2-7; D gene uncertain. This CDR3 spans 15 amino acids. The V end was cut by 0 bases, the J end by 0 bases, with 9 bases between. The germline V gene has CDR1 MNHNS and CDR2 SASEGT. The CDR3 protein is CASSEAAASSYEQYF. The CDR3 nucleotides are TGTGCCAGCAGTGAAGCCGCCGCGAGCTCCTACGAGCAGTACTTC.

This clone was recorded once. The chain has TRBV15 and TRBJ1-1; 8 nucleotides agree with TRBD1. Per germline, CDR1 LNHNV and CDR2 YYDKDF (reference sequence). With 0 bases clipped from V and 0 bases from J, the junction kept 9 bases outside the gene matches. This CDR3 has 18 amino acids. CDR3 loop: CATSRDRAGGFMNTEAFF. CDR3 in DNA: TGTGCCACCAGCAGAGATCGGGCAGGGGGCTTCATGAACACTGAAGCTTTCTTT.

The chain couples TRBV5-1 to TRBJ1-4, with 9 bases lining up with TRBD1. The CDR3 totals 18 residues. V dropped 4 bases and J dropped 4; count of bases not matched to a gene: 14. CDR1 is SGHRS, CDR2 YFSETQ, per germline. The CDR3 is CASSLTGTGSLINEKLFF. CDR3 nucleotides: TGCGCCAGCAGCCTGACCGGGACAGGGAGTCTTATTAATGAAAAACTGTTTTTT. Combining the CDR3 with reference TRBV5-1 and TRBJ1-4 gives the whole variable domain KAGVTQTPRYLIKTRGQQVTLSCSPISGHRSVSWYQQTPGQGLQFLFEYFSETQRNKGNFPGRFSGRQFSNSRSEMNVSTLELGDSALYLCASSLTGTGSLINEKLFFGSGTQLSVL.

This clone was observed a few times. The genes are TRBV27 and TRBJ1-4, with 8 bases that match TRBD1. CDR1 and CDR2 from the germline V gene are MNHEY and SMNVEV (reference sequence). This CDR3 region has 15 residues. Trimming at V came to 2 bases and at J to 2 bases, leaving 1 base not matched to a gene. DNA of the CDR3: TGTGCCAGCAGTTTAAACAGGGGGACTAATGAAAAACTGTTTTTT. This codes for CASSLNRGTNEKLFF.

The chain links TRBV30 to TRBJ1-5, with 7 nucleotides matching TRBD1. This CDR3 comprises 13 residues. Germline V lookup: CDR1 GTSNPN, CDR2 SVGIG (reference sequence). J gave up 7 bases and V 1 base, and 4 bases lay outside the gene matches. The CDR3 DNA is TGTGCCTGGAGTGGGGACAGCGAGCAGCCCCAGCATTTT. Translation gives CAWSGDSEQPQHF.

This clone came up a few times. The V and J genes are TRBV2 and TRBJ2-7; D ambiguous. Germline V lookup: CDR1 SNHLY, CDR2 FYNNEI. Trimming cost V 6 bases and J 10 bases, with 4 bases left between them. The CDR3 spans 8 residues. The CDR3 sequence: CASSLQYF. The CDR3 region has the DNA TGTGCCAGCAGCTTACAGTACTTC.

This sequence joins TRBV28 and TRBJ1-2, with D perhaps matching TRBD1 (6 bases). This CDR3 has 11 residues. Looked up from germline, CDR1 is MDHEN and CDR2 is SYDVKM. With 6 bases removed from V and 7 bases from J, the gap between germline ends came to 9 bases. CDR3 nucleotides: TGTGCCAGCAGAAGACAGGCTGGCTACACCTTC. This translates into CASRRQAGYTF.

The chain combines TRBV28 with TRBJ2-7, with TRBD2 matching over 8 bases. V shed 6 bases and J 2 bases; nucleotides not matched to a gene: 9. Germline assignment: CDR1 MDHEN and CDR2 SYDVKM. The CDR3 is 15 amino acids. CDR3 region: CASSSPASGPYEQYF. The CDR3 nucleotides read TGTGCCAGCAGCTCCCCCGCTAGCGGGCCCTACGAGCAGTACTTC.

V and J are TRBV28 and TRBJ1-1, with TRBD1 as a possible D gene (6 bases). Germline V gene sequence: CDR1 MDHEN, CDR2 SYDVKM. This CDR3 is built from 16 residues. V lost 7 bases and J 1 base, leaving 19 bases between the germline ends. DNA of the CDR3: TGTGCCAGCAAGTTCCACACGGGCAGGGGGAACACTGAAGCTTTCTTT. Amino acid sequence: CASKFHTGRGNTEAFF.